This TCR beta chain was captured in a study of blood T cells in healthy people across ages. About the study: There was about one barcoded beta molecule captured by template switching per two T cells.

There are 14 residues in the CDR3. Primers used in a second PCR of roughly 7 to 12 cycles were a sample-barcoded 5' primer and a J-beta primer mix. MiXCR, run by TCRdb on the 5' RACE reads, gives a single entry per CDR3 protein. The table lists hundreds of thousands of distinct CDR3 sequences, roughly 44% of them singletons. This receptor was obtained from a man aged 60-69 years in good health. The specimen was blood. This chain connects TRBV21-1 to TRBJ2-3; no check of the table's D call, TRBD1, against the DNA was made. TRBV21-1 is an annotated pseudogene. The CDR3 protein is CASRGEPDTDTQYF. The CDR3 DNA sequence: TGTGCCAGCAGGGGGGAACCTGATACAGATACGCAGTATTTT.